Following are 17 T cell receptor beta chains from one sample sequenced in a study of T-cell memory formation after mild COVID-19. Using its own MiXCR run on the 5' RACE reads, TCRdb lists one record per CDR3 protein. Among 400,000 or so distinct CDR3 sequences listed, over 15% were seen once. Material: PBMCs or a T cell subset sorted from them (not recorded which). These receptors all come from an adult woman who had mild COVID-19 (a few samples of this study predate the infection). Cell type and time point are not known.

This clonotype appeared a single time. The CDR3 sequence: CASSAAEGLAAVDTQYF. In nucleotides, the CDR3 is TGTGCCAGCAGTGCCGCGGAGGGACTAGCGGCGGTAGATACGCAGTATTTT. The rearrangement joins TRBV12-3 or TRBV12-4 to TRBJ2-3; 11 positions match TRBD2. The trim removed 5 bases at V and 5 bases at J, leaving 12 bases unmatched. The CDR3 totals 17 residues.

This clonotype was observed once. This chain's CDR3 is CASSLVGSLQLSQYF. CDR3 DNA sequence: TGTGCCAGCAGCTTAGTCGGCAGCCTTCAACTGTCCCAGTACTTC. The chain recombines TRBV11-2 with TRBJ2-5; D call uncertain. V gave up 1 base and J gave up 9 bases, with 18 bases separating them. This CDR3 has 15 amino acids. Germline V gene sequence: CDR1 SGHAT, CDR2 FQNNGV. Drawing the rest from reference TRBV11-2 and TRBJ2-5, the complete variable domain is EAGVAQSPRYKIIEKRQSVAFWCNPISGHATLYWYQQILGQGPKLLIQFQNNGVVDDSQLPKDRFSAERLKGVDSTLKIQPAKLEDSAVYLCASSLVGSLQLSQYFGPGTRLLVL.

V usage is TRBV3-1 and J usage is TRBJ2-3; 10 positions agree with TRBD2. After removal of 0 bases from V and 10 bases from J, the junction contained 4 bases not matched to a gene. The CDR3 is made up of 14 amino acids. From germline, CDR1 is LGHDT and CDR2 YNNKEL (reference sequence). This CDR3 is CASSQEASGGAQYF. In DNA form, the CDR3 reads TGTGCCAGCAGCCAAGAGGCTAGCGGGGGTGCGCAGTATTTT.

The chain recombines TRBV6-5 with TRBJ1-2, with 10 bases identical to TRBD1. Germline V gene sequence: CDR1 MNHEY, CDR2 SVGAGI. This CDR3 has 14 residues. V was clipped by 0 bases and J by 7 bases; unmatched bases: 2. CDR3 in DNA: TGTGCCAGCAGTTACTCCGGGACAGGGGCTGGCTACACCTTC. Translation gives CASSYSGTGAGYTF.

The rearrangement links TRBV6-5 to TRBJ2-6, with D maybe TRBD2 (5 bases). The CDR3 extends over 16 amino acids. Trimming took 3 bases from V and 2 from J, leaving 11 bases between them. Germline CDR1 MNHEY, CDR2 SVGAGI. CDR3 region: CASSYYWGAGANVLTF. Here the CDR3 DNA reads TGTGCCAGCAGTTATTATTGGGGAGCTGGGGCCAACGTCCTGACTTTC.

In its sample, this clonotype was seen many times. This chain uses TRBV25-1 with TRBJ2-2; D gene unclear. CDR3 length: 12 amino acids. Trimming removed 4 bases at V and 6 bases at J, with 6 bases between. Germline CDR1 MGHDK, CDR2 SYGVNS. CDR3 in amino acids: CASSAPPGELFF. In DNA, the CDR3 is TGTGCCAGCAGTGCCCCCCCCGGGGAGCTGTTTTTT.

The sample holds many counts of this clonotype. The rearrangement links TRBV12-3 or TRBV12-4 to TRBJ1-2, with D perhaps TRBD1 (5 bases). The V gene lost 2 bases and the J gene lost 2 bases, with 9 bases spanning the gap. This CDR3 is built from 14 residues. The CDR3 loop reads CASSLRGANYGYTF. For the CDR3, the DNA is TGTGCCAGCAGTTTACGGGGCGCGAACTATGGCTACACCTTC.

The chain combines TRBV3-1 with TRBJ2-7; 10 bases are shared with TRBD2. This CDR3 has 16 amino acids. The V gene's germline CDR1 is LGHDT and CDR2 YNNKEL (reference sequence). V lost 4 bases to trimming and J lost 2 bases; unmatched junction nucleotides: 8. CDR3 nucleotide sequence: TGTGCCAGCAGCCCCTCGGGGACTAGCGTTGCCTACGAGCAGTACTTC. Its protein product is CASSPSGTSVAYEQYF.

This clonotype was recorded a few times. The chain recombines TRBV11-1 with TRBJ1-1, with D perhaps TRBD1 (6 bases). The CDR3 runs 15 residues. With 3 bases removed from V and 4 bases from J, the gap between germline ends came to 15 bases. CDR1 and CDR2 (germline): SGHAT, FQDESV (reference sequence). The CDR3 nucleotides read TGTGCCAGCAGCTTGGGATCCAGGGGAACCACTGAAGCTTTCTTT. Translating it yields CASSLGSRGTTEAFF.

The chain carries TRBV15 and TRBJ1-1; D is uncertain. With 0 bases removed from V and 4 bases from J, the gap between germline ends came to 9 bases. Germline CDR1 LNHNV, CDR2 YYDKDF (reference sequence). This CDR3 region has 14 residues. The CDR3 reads CATSRDPEATEAFF. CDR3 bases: TGTGCCACCAGCAGAGACCCGGAAGCCACTGAAGCTTTCTTT.

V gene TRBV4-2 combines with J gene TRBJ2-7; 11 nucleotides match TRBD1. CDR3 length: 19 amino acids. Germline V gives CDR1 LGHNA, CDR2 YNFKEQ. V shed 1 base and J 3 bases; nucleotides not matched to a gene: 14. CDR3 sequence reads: CASSQVAGQGALPGYEQYF. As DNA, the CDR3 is TGTGCCAGCAGCCAAGTTGCAGGACAGGGGGCCCTACCCGGCTACGAGCAGTACTTC.

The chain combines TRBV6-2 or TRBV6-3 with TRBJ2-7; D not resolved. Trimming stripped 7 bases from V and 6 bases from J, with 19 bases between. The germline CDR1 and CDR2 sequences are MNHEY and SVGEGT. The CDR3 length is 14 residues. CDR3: CASKVASRSVEQYF. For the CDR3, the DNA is TGTGCCAGCAAGGTAGCTAGTCGGTCCGTCGAGCAGTACTTC.

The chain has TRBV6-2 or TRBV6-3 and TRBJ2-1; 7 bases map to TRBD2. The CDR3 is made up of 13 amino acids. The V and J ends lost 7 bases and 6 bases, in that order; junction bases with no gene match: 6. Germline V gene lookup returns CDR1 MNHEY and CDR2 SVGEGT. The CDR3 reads CASMAGAGNEQFF. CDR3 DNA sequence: TGTGCCAGCATGGCGGGAGCAGGCAATGAGCAGTTCTTC.

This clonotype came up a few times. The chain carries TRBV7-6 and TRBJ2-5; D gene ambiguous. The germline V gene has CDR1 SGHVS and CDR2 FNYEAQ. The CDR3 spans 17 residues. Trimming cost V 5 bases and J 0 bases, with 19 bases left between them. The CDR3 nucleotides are TGTGCCAGCAGCCCAGAACTTGTCCGTTCGTACCAAGAGACCCAGTACTTC. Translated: CASSPELVRSYQETQYF.

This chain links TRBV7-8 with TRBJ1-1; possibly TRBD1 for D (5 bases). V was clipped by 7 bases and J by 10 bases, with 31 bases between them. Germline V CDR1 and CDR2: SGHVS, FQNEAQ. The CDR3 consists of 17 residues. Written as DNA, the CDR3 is TGTGCCAGCAACCCAATAACCCTCGGGTCCGGGGCTATGCGAGCTTTCTTT. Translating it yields CASNPITLGSGAMRAFF.

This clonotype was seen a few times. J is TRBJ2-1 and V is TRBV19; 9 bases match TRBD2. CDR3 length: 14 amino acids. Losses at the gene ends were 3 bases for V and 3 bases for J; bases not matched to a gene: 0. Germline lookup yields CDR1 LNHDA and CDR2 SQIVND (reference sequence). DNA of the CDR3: TGTGCCAGTAGTATGACTAGCGGCTACAATGAGCAGTTCTTC. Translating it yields CASSMTSGYNEQFF.

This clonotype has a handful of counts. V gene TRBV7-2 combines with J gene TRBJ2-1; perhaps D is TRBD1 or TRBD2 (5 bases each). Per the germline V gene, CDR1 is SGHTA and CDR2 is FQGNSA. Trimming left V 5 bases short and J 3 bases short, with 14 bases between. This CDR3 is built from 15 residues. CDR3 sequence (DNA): TGTGCCAGCAGCACCGACAGCGGCTACTACAATGAGCAGTTCTTC. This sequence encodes CASSTDSGYYNEQFF.